One sample yielded the 32 T cell receptor beta chains listed below, sequenced in a study of T cells in Graves' hyperthyroidism and ophthalmopathy. RNA transcripts yielded amplified TCR beta CDR3 regions. The primer set for the first-round RT-PCR of the TCR CDR3 was HTBI. TCRdb re-called the multiplex PCR reads with MiXCR, one entry per CDR3 protein. This sample has roughly 740,000 distinct CDR3 sequences, with roughly 15% found just once. The sequenced sample consisted of blood. These receptors all stem from a man between 18 and 35 years old with Graves' hyperthyroidism.

The chain combines TRBV5-1 with TRBJ2-3; D uncertain. Germline V gene sequence: CDR1 SGHRS, CDR2 YFSETQ. The CDR3 loop spans 17 amino acids. V was clipped by 1 base and J by 0 bases, with 15 bases between them. CDR3: CASSLMGTAASTDTQYF. The CDR3 DNA is TGCGCCAGCAGCTTGATGGGCACGGCCGCTAGCACAGATACGCAGTATTTT. Full variable domain (missing parts from reference TRBV5-1 and TRBJ2-3): KAGVTQTPRYLIKTRGQQVTLSCSPISGHRSVSWYQQTPGQGLQFLFEYFSETQRNKGNFPGRFSGRQFSNSRSEMNVSTLELGDSALYLCASSLMGTAASTDTQYFGPGTRLTVL.

The V and J genes are TRBV11-3 and TRBJ1-3; no clear D. This CDR3 has 16 residues. Germline CDR1 SGHNT, CDR2 YENEEA. V lost 8 bases to trimming and J lost 0 bases, with 17 bases between them. CDR3 region: CASAPRQEYSGNTIYF. CDR3 coding DNA: TGTGCCAGCGCCCCCCGGCAGGAGTACTCTGGAAACACCATATATTTT. The whole variable domain, remainder taken from reference TRBV11-3 and TRBJ1-3, is EAGVVQSPRYKIIEKKQPVAFWCNPISGHNTLYWYLQNLGQGPELLIRYENEEAVDDSQLPKDRFSAERLKGVDSTLKIQPAELGDSAVYLCASAPRQEYSGNTIYFGEGSWLTVV.

The J gene is TRBJ1-3, the V gene TRBV18, with a possible D match to TRBD1 (5 bases). Trimming removed 6 bases at V and 10 bases at J, with 19 bases between. CDR1 is KGHSH and CDR2 is LQKENI in the germline V gene. The CDR3 length is 14 residues. CDR3 amino acids: CASSPGTDVKTIYF. Here the CDR3 DNA reads TGTGCCAGCTCGCCCGGGACGGACGTAAAGACCATATATTTT.

The CDR3 DNA follows: TGTGCCACCAGTGATTCATTAGCGGGAGAAGAGACCCAGTACTTC. As protein: CATSDSLAGEETQYF. V gene TRBV24-1 combines with J gene TRBJ2-5, with TRBD2 matching over 9 bases. This CDR3 contains 15 residues. Germline CDR1 is KGHDR and CDR2 is SFDVKD. Losses at the gene ends were 2 bases for V and 3 bases for J; bases not matched to a gene: 3.

This clonotype has a count of ten or more. This chain uses TRBV2 with TRBJ2-1; 11 bases fit TRBD2. The V gene end was trimmed by 8 bases and the J gene end by 4 bases; junction bases not matched to a gene: 7. From germline, CDR1 is SNHLY and CDR2 FYNNEI. The CDR3 spans 15 residues. In nucleotides, the CDR3 is TGTGCCAGCGGGCCGACTAGCGGGAATTACAATGAGCAGTTCTTC. This codes for CASGPTSGNYNEQFF.

At least ten counts were recorded for this clonotype. This chain connects TRBV28 to TRBJ2-5; D tentatively reads TRBD1 or TRBD2 (7 bases each). This CDR3 is 12 amino acids long. The V gene's germline CDR1 is MDHEN and CDR2 SYDVKM. V lost 7 bases, J lost 7 bases, and 13 bases lay in between. The DNA of the CDR3 is TGTGCCAGCAAAGGCAGGGGGGGGACCCAGTACTTC. Translation gives CASKGRGGTQYF.

This clonotype appeared many times. The chain joins TRBV20-1 to TRBJ2-1; 11 bases are a match to TRBD2. CDR1 DFQATT and CDR2 SNEGSKA come from the germline V gene (reference sequence). Trimming at V came to 3 bases and at J to 7 bases, leaving 5 bases not matched to a gene. This CDR3 contains 14 residues. The CDR3 region is CSASPWTSGNEQFF. The CDR3 coding sequence is TGCAGTGCTAGTCCTTGGACTAGCGGGAATGAGCAGTTCTTC.

This clonotype was seen a handful of times. The rearrangement joins TRBV11-2 to TRBJ2-1; 9 bases match TRBD1. Trimming at V came to 3 bases and at J to 3 bases, leaving 6 bases not matched to a gene. Germline loops: CDR1 SGHAT, CDR2 FQNNGV. The CDR3 runs to 16 residues. This CDR3 is CASSLYGTGNYNEQFF. The CDR3, as DNA: TGTGCCAGCAGCTTGTATGGGACAGGGAACTACAATGAGCAGTTCTTC.

This clonotype was observed many times. J is TRBJ2-1 and V is TRBV28; D possibly corresponds to TRBD1 (6 bases). The CDR3 has 13 amino acids. The germline CDR1 and CDR2 sequences are MDHEN and SYDVKM. DNA for the CDR3: TGTGCTGCCATGCGAGGGGGTGGGAATGAGCAGTTCTTC. This sequence encodes CAAMRGGGNEQFF.

This sequence joins TRBV25-1 and TRBJ1-5, with D perhaps matching TRBD1 (5 bases). The CDR3 consists of 14 residues. Germline assignment: CDR1 MGHDK and CDR2 SYGVNS. V was pared by 4 bases and J by 2 bases, with 9 bases between. CDR3 sequence reads: CASSGGGGNQPQHF. The CDR3 DNA reads as TGTGCCAGCAGTGGTGGAGGGGGCAATCAGCCCCAGCATTTT.

In its sample, this clonotype was seen many times. The chain uses TRBV7-2 and TRBJ2-1; D unresolved. The CDR3 has 15 residues. Germline loops: CDR1 SGHTA, CDR2 FQGNSA. Trimming pared 3 bases from V and 6 bases from J, leaving 15 bases between. CDR3 protein: CASSLVGNLGNEQFF. CDR3 DNA: TGTGCCAGCAGCTTGGTCGGCAACTTGGGCAATGAGCAGTTCTTC.

This clonotype appeared many times. V is TRBV12-3 or TRBV12-4 and J is TRBJ2-7; TRBD1 aligns across 8 bases. This CDR3 has 13 amino acids. Germline trimming cut 5 bases from V and 6 bases from J; bases unmatched to any gene: 6. The CDR3 region is CASSPSGQGEQYF. CDR3 coding DNA: TGTGCCAGCAGTCCGTCAGGACAGGGCGAGCAGTACTTC.

This clonotype was counted ten times or more. The rearrangement links TRBV12-5 to TRBJ2-7, with TRBD2 matching 14 bases. The CDR3 consists of 15 residues. Germline assignment: CDR1 LGHNT and CDR2 FRNRAP. The junction had 1 base not matched to a gene; V was cut back by 4 bases and J by 2 bases. The CDR3 DNA is TGTGCTAGTGGTTCGACTAGCGGGAGGGCCTACGAGCAGTACTTC. Residues: CASGSTSGRAYEQYF.

This clonotype was detected ten times or more. V is TRBV27 and J is TRBJ1-3; 9 nucleotides match TRBD1. This CDR3 spans 15 amino acids. The V gene's germline CDR1 is MNHEY and CDR2 SMNVEV (reference sequence). V was clipped by 4 bases and J by 0 bases; unmatched bases: 1. The CDR3 spells CASSSTGGSGNTIYF. CDR3 bases: TGTGCCAGCAGTTCGACAGGGGGCTCTGGAAACACCATATATTTT.

This clonotype was counted ten times or more. The chain couples TRBV13 to TRBJ1-1, with D possibly TRBD1 on 6 matching bases. The CDR3 has 13 residues. Germline CDR1 and CDR2: PRHDT and FYEKMQ (reference sequence). V was cut by 6 bases and J by 7 bases, with 15 bases left in between. CDR3 DNA: TGTGCCAGCAGGTCACAGGGCGTTGGTGAAGCTTTCTTT. Its translation: CASRSQGVGEAFF.

This clonotype has just a few counts. The J gene is TRBJ1-2, the V gene TRBV6-1, with D unclear. The CDR3 covers 14 residues. Germline V gene lookup returns CDR1 MNHNS and CDR2 SASEGT. Trimming pared 3 bases from V and 4 bases from J, leaving 12 bases between. CDR3 bases: TGTGCCAGCAGTGAGGAGGCAGGCCTCTATGGCTACACCTTC. It is translated as CASSEEAGLYGYTF.

In its sample, this clonotype was seen many times. The gene calls are TRBV12-5 and TRBJ1-2; 10 bases line up with TRBD1. With V trimmed by 5 bases and J by 8 bases, 11 bases remained unmatched. Germline V CDR1 and CDR2: LGHNT, FRNRAP. The CDR3 is 15 amino acids. CDR3: CASGRPDRGQEGYTF. CDR3 sequence (DNA): TGTGCTAGTGGTCGTCCCGACAGGGGGCAGGAAGGCTACACCTTC.

In this sample, this clonotype turned up many times. This CDR3 reads CASSQRGDSSYEQYF. DNA for the CDR3: TGTGCCAGCAGTCAGAGGGGGGATAGCTCCTACGAGCAGTACTTC. The chain combines TRBV28 with TRBJ2-7; perhaps D is TRBD1 or TRBD2 (6 bases each). With 5 bases removed from V and 0 bases from J, the gap between germline ends came to 14 bases. The CDR3 is made up of 15 amino acids. Germline values: CDR1 MDHEN, CDR2 SYDVKM.

This clonotype occurred a few times. The junction departs from the called germline gene at one end, perhaps through a read error. The chain links TRBV20-1 to TRBJ2-7; TRBD2 aligns across 9 bases. Germline CDR1 reads DFQATT; CDR2 reads SNEGSKA (reference sequence). There are 12 residues in the CDR3. The CDR3 protein is CSAASGTYERYF. The DNA of the CDR3 is TGCAGTGCTGCTAGCGGGACCTACGAGCGGTACTTC.

There are many counts of this clonotype. The rearrangement joins TRBV28 to TRBJ1-2, with 7 bases matching TRBD1. V gave up 1 base and J gave up 4 bases; unmatched junction bases: 3. The CDR3 runs to 14 residues. CDR1 is MDHEN, CDR2 SYDVKM, per germline. The CDR3: CASSLYQGGYGYTF. Written as DNA, the CDR3 is TGTGCCAGCAGTTTATACCAGGGGGGCTATGGCTACACCTTC.

This clonotype was detected ten times or more. The chain is built from TRBV6-2 or TRBV6-3 and TRBJ1-5, with D perhaps matching TRBD1 (5 bases). CDR3 length equals 14 residues. The ends were cut back, 5 bases at V and 2 bases at J, with 10 bases in the middle. Germline lookup yields CDR1 MNHEY and CDR2 SVGEGT. Here the CDR3 reads CASSVGTGNQPQHF. The CDR3 coding sequence is TGTGCCAGCAGTGTAGGGACGGGCAATCAGCCCCAGCATTTT.

This clonotype was counted many times. This chain uses TRBV18 with TRBJ2-7; 7 bases are shared with TRBD1. V lost 3 bases to trimming and J lost 6 bases; unmatched junction nucleotides: 8. Germline loops: CDR1 KGHSH, CDR2 LQKENI. This CDR3 has 14 residues. CDR3 sequence reads: CASSPAGTVGEQYF. DNA of the CDR3: TGTGCCAGCTCACCGGCAGGGACAGTCGGCGAGCAGTACTTC. The full variable domain, with the rest looked up from reference TRBV18 and TRBJ2-7, is NAGVMQNPRHLVRRRGQEARLRCSPMKGHSHVYWYRQLPEEGLKFMVYLQKENIIDESGMPKERFSAEFPKEGPSILRIQQVVRGDSAAYFCASSPAGTVGEQYFGPGTRLTVT.

This clonotype was recorded many times. V gene TRBV27 combines with J gene TRBJ2-3; the D gene is possibly TRBD2 (6 bases). V shed 6 bases and J shed 2 bases, with 27 bases lying between them. CDR3 length: 19 residues. The V gene's germline CDR1 is MNHEY and CDR2 SMNVEV (reference sequence). CDR3 DNA: TGTGCCAGCAGCCCATCCCTGGACGACCCGGGACTGATCACAGATACGCAGTATTTT. Translation: CASSPSLDDPGLITDTQYF.

J is TRBJ2-1 and V is TRBV5-1; 9 bases fit TRBD2. There are 17 residues in the CDR3. CDR1 is SGHRS, CDR2 YFSETQ, per germline. V shed 1 base, J shed 0 bases, and the junction held 5 bases outside the gene matches. CDR3 nucleotides: TGCGCCAGCAGCTTGTGGGCGGGAGGGCCCTCCTACAATGAGCAGTTCTTC. It translates to CASSLWAGGPSYNEQFF.

In the case of this clonotype: A read error may explain this, as a much larger clone is one base away. The chain recombines TRBV2 with TRBJ2-2; TRBD2 aligns across 13 bases. The germline V gene encodes CDR1 SNHLY and CDR2 FYNNEI. The CDR3 is 16 residues long. CDR3 loop: CASSASGLAGTGGLFF. CDR3 DNA: TGTGCCAGCAGTGCGTCGGGACTAGCGGGGACCGGGGGGCTGTTTTTT.

This chain links TRBV20-1 with TRBJ1-1; D gene ambiguous. This CDR3 region has 14 residues. V dropped 0 bases and J dropped 4 bases, with 12 bases sitting between them. Per germline, CDR1 DFQATT and CDR2 SNEGSKA (reference sequence). The CDR3 DNA follows: TGCAGTGCTAGAGATATGAGGGCGAGCACTGAAGCTTTCTTT. Amino acids: CSARDMRASTEAFF.

A few counts support this clonotype. This chain uses TRBV28 with TRBJ2-7; TRBD2 agrees at 11 bases. The CDR3 is 15 amino acids. Germline V gene lookup returns CDR1 MDHEN and CDR2 SYDVKM. V shed 5 bases and J 5 bases; nucleotides not matched to a gene: 8. The CDR3 bases are TGTGCCAGCAGTACTAGCGGGAGTGCCCGGGACGAGCAGTACTTC. It encodes CASSTSGSARDEQYF. The complete variable domain, with remaining parts taken from reference TRBV28 and TRBJ2-7, reads DVKVTQSSRYLVKRTGEKVFLECVQDMDHENMFWYRQDPGLGLRLIYFSYDVKMKEKGDIPEGYSVSREKKERFSLILESASTNQTSMYLCASSTSGSARDEQYFGPGTRLTVT.

This clonotype was recorded many times. At one end, the junction sequence differs from germline, possibly due to a read error. This chain joins TRBV4-1 and TRBJ2-7; no firm D call. The CDR3 extends over 13 amino acids. Germline V gene lookup returns CDR1 MGHRA and CDR2 YSYEKL. For the CDR3, the DNA is TGTGCCAGCAGCCAAGGGCGGTCCTACGAGCAGTACTTC. This sequence encodes CASSQGRSYEQYF.

This chain connects TRBV7-9 to TRBJ2-5, with 7 bases lining up with TRBD1. Losses at the gene ends were 1 base for V and 3 bases for J; bases not matched to a gene: 5. The CDR3 loop spans 15 amino acids. Per germline, CDR1 SEHNR and CDR2 FQNEAQ (reference sequence). The CDR3, as DNA: TGTGCCAGCAGCTTAGGCCCCGGGACAGAAGAGACCCAGTACTTC. It translates to CASSLGPGTEETQYF.

This chain connects TRBV19 to TRBJ1-2; D is perhaps TRBD1 (6 bases). The germline V and J ends were trimmed by 3 bases and 3 bases, with 20 bases remaining between them. The CDR3 consists of 17 residues. Germline V lookup: CDR1 LNHDA, CDR2 SQIVND (reference sequence). The CDR3 loop reads CASSITWLGQTYYGYTF. The CDR3, as DNA: TGTGCCAGTAGTATTACTTGGCTCGGACAGACCTACTATGGCTACACCTTC.

Ten or more counts support this clonotype. The chain carries TRBV4-1 and TRBJ2-3; 8 bases fit TRBD2. Germline CDR1 and CDR2: MGHRA and YSYEKL. This CDR3 comprises 15 residues. After removal of 6 bases from V and 6 bases from J, the junction contained 11 bases not matched to a gene. For the CDR3, the DNA is TGCGCCAGCAGTCGTAGCGGGATCCCGGCGGATACGCAGTATTTT. It is translated as CASSRSGIPADTQYF.

The genes are TRBV28 and TRBJ1-1; 8 bases agree with TRBD1. Trimming took 3 bases from V and 0 from J; bases not matched to a gene: 12. CDR1 and CDR2 from the germline V gene are MDHEN and SYDVKM. CDR3 length: 18 residues. The CDR3 DNA sequence: TGTGCCAGCAGTTTTCTCTACCTGACAGGGGAAATGAACACTGAAGCTTTCTTT. Translating gives CASSFLYLTGEMNTEAFF.